These 2 T cell receptor beta chains were sequenced from one sample in a study of cytomegalovirus exposure and HLA in healthy donors. With 60 Vbeta and 13 Jbeta primers, the PCR was carried out. Sequenced by immunoSEQ multiplex PCR; TCRdb stores in-frame clones only, minus some. The table includes 70,000 to 100,000 clones, roughly two thirds detected once. The sample taken for sequencing was PBMCs. The origin of the receptors is a woman aged 45-60 years in good health and CMV-seropositive.

The chain recombines TRBV5-4 with TRBJ1-1; 8 bases map to TRBD1. The CDR3 sequence is 13 residues long. The V gene end was trimmed by 4 bases and the J gene end by 3 bases; junction bases not matched to a gene: 2. Looked up from germline, CDR1 is SGHNT and CDR2 is YYREEE (reference sequence). The CDR3 DNA sequence: TGTGCCAGCAGCCCGACAGGGGACACTGAAGCTTTCTTT. Its protein is CASSPTGDTEAFF. Combining the CDR3 with reference TRBV5-4 and TRBJ1-1 gives the whole variable domain ETGVTQSPTHLIKTRGQQVTLRCSSQSGHNTVSWYQQALGQGPQFIFQYYREEENGRGNFPPRFSGLQFPNYSSELNVNALELDDSALYLCASSPTGDTEAFFGQGTRLTVV.

This chain connects TRBV9 to TRBJ1-2; 9 bases line up with TRBD1. Trimming took 5 bases from V and 3 from J; bases not matched to a gene: 2. The CDR3 loop spans 13 amino acids. CDR1 is SGDLS and CDR2 is YYNGEE in the germline V gene. CDR3 amino acids: CASRRQGDYGYTF. The DNA for the CDR3 is TGTGCCAGCAGGCGACAGGGGGACTATGGCTACACCTTC.